This T cell receptor (beta chain) came from a study of cytomegalovirus exposure and HLA in healthy donors. V lost 3 bases to trimming and J lost 7 bases, with 9 bases between them. Per the germline V gene, CDR1 is LNHDA and CDR2 is SQIVND (reference sequence). The CDR3 consists of 12 residues. TCRdb's table, derived via immunoSEQ multiplex PCR, lists solely in-frame clones and lacks some. Here the sample spans about 120,000 clones, about 85% being singletons. This clonotype originated in a woman in her twenties or thirties in good health and CMV-seronegative. The specimen was PBMCs. The rearrangement uses TRBV19 and TRBJ1-2; D is uncertain. The CDR3 is CASSMNGVGYTF. CDR3 bases: TGTGCCAGTAGTATGAACGGGGTTGGCTACACCTTC.